The entry that follows covers one T cell receptor beta chain sequence. Other DNA sequences of this sample code for an identical CDR3. The CDR3 runs 14 residues. V gave up 0 bases and J gave up 0 bases, with 4 bases separating them. CDR1 SGHRS and CDR2 YFSETQ come from the germline V gene. This record belongs to a study of technical replicates of blood from a handful of donors. The protocol was immunoSEQ multiplex PCR, while the TCRdb copy is restricted to in-frame clones and leaves out a portion. Of about 61,000 clones in the sample, 95% to 98% were seen once. The TCR comes from a human donor in good health. V usage is TRBV5-1 and J usage is TRBJ1-3; D remains unclear. Input material: T cells isolated from PBMCs. The CDR3 DNA is TGCGCCAGCAGCTTGGGCAGCTCTGGAAACACCATATATTTT. Translation gives CASSLGSSGNTIYF.